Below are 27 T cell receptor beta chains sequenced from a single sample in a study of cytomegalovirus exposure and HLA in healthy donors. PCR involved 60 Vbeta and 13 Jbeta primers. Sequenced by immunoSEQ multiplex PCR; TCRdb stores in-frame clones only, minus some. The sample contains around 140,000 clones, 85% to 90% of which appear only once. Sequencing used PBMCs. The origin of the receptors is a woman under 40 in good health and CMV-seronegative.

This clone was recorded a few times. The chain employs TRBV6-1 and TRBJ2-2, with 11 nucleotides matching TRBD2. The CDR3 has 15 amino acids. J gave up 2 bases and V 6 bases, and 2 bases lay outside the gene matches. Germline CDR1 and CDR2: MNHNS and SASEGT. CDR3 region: CASRLAGGNTGELFF. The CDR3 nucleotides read TGTGCCAGCAGGCTAGCGGGGGGTAACACCGGGGAGCTGTTTTTT.

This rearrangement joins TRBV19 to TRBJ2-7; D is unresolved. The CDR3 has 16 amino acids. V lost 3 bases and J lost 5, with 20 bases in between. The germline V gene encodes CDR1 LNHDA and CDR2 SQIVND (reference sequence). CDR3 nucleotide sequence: TGTGCCAGTAGTATCGGCCAGCGAACCCCCCGTGACGAGCAGTACTTC. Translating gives CASSIGQRTPRDEQYF.

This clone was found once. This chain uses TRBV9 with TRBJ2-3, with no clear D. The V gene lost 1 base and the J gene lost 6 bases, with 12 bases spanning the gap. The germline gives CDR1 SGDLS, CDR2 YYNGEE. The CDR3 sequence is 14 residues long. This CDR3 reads CASSVNPLMDTQYF. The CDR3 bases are TGTGCCAGCAGCGTAAATCCGTTAATGGATACGCAGTATTTT. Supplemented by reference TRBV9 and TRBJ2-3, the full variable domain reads DSGVTQTPKHLITATGQRVTLRCSPRSGDLSVYWYQQSLDQGLQFLIQYYNGEERAKGNILERFSAQQFPDLHSELNLSSLELGDSALYFCASSVNPLMDTQYFGPGTRLTVL.

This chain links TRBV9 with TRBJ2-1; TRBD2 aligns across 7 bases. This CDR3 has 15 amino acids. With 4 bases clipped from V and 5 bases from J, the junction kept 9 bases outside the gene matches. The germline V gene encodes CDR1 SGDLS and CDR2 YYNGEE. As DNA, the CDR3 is TGTGCCAGCAGCACTAGCGAGTTATTCCACAATGAGCAGTTCTTC. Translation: CASSTSELFHNEQFF.

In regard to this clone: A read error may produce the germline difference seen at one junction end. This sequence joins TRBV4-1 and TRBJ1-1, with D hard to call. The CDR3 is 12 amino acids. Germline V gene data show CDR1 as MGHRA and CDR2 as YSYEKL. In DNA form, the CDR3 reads TGCGCCAGCAGCCAAGATAGAACTGGAGCTTTCTTT. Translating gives CASSQDRTGAFF.

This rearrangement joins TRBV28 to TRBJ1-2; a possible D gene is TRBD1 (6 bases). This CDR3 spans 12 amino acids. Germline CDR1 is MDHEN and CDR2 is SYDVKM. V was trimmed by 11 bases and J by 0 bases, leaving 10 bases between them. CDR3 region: CAHRETNYGYTF. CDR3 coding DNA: TGTGCCCACAGGGAGACTAACTATGGCTACACCTTC.

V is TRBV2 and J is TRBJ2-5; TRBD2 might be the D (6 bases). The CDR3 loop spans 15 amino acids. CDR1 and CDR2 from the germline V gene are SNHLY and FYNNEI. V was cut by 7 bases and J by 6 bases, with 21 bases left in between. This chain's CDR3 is CASKIRDSGDKTQYF. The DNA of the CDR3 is TGTGCCAGCAAGATCCGGGACTCCGGTGACAAGACCCAGTACTTC. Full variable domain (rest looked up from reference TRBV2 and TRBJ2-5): EPEVTQTPSHQVTQMGQEVILRCVPISNHLYFYWYRQILGQKVEFLVSFYNNEISEKSEIFDDQFSVERPDGSNFTLKIRSTKLEDSAMYFCASKIRDSGDKTQYFGPGTRLLVL.

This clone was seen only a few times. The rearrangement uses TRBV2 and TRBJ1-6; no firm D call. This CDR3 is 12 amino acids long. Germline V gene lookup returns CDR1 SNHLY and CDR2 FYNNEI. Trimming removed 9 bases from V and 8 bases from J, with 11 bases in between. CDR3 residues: CASHRLDSPLHF. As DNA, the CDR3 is TGTGCCAGTCATCGGTTGGATTCACCCCTCCACTTT.

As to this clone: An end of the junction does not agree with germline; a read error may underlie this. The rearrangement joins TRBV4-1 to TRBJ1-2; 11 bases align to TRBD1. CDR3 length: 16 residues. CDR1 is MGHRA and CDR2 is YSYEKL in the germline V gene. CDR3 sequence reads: CASTQTLEDRGHGYTF. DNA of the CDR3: TGCGCCAGCACCCAAACACTTGAGGACAGGGGGCATGGCTACACCTTC.

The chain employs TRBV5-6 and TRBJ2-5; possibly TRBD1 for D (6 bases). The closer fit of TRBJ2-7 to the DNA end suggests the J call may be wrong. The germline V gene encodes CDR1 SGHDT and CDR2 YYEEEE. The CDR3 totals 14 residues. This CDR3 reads CASSFLHRAREQYF. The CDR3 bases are TGTGCCAGCAGCTTTCTCCACAGGGCGCGCGAGCAGTACTTC.

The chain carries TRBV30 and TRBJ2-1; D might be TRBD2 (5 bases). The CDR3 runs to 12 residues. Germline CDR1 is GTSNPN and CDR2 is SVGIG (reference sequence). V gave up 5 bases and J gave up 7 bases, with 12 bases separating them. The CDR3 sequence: CAWSTGVNEQFF. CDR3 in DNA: TGTGCCTGGTCGACCGGGGTAAATGAGCAGTTCTTC.

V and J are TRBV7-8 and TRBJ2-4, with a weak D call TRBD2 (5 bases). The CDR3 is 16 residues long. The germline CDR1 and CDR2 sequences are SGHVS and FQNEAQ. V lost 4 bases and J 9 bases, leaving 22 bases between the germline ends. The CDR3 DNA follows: TGTGCCAGCAGCTCCTCTGGCGCGGTTGGAGGTGGCATTCAGTACTTC. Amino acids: CASSSSGAVGGGIQYF.

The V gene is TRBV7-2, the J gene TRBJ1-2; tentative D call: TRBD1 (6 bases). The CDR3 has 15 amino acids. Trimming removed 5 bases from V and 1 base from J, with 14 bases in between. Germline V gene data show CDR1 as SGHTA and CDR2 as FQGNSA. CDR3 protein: CASSPSRDNNYGYTF. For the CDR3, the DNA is TGTGCCAGCAGCCCTAGCCGGGACAATAACTATGGCTACACCTTC.

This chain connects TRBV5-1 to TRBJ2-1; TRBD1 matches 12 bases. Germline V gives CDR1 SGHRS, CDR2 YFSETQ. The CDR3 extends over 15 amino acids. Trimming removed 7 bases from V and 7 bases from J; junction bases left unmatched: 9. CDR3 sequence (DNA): TGCGCCAGCGGAATTCCGGGACAGGGGGCAAATGAGCAGTTCTTC. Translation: CASGIPGQGANEQFF.

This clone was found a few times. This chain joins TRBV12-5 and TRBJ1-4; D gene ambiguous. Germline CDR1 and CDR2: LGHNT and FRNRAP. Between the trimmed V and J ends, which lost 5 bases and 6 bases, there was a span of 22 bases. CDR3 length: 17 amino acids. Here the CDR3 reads CASGALPSRSADEKLFF. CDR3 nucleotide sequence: TGTGCTAGTGGTGCCCTACCCTCGCGGAGCGCGGATGAAAAACTGTTTTTT. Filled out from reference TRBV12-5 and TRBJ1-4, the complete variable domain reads DARVTQTPRHKVTEMGQEVTMRCQPILGHNTVFWYRQTMMQGLELLAYFRNRAPLDDSGMPKDRFSAEMPDATLATLKIQPSEPRDSAVYFCASGALPSRSADEKLFFGSGTQLSVL.

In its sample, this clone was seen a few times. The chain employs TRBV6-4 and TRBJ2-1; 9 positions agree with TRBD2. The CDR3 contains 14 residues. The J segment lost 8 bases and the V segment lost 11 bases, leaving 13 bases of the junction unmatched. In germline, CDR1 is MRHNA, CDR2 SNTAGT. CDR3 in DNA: TGTGCCGGTGAACGGCGGGGGGGCGTTTATGAGCAGTTCTTC. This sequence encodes CAGERRGGVYEQFF.

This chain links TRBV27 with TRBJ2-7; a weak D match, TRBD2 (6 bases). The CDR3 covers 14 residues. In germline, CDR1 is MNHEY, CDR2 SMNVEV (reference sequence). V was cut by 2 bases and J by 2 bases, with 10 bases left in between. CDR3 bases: TGTGCCAGCAGTTTACGAGCTAGCGCCTACGAGCAGTACTTC. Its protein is CASSLRASAYEQYF.

The CDR3 DNA reads as TGTGCCAGCAGTCCGGCTGGGGCTGTACGGGAAAAACTGTTTTTT. Translation gives CASSPAGAVREKLFF. The J gene is TRBJ1-4, the V gene TRBV9; D might be TRBD1 (5 bases). The CDR3 sequence is 15 residues long. CDR1 and CDR2 from the germline V gene are SGDLS and YYNGEE. V gave up 5 bases and J gave up 8 bases, with 19 bases separating them.

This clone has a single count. The CDR3 nucleotides read TGTGCCAGCAGAAGGACAGGAGGAAACACCATATATTTT. This codes for CASRRTGGNTIYF. The gene calls are TRBV28 and TRBJ1-3; 7 bases line up with TRBD1. From germline, CDR1 is MDHEN and CDR2 SYDVKM. Germline trimming cut 6 bases from V and 4 bases from J; bases unmatched to any gene: 3. This CDR3 has 13 amino acids.

The CDR3 reads CAWRAPQLLNTEAFF. CDR3 sequence (DNA): TGTGCCTGGAGAGCTCCACAGTTGCTGAACACTGAAGCTTTCTTT. The chain carries TRBV30 and TRBJ1-1; D gene ambiguous. CDR3 size: 15 residues. The germline V gene has CDR1 GTSNPN and CDR2 SVGIG (reference sequence). Between the trimmed V and J ends, which lost 3 bases and 0 bases, there was a span of 14 bases.

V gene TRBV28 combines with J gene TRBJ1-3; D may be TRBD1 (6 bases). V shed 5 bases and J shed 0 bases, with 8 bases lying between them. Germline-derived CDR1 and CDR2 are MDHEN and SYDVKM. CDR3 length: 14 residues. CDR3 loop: CASSGGSSGNTIYF. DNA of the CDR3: TGTGCCAGCAGTGGGGGCAGCTCTGGAAACACCATATATTTT.

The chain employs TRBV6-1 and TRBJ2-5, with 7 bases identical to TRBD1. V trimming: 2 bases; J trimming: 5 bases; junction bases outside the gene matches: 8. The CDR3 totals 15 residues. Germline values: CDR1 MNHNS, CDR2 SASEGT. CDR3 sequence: CASSEFNRGWETQYF. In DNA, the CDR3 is TGTGCCAGCAGTGAATTCAACAGGGGATGGGAGACCCAGTACTTC.

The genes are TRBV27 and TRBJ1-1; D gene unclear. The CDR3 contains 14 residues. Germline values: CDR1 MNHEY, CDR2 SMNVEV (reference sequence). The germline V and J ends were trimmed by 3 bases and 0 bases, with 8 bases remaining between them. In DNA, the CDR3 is TGTGCCAGCAGTTTGGGCAGGCTGAACACTGAAGCTTTCTTT. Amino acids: CASSLGRLNTEAFF.

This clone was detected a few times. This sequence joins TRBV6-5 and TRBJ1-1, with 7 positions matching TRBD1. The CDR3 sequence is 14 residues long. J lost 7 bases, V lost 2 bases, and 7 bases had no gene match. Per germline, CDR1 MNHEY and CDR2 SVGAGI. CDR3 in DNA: TGTGCCAGCAGTTACGCCACAGGGGTGGGTGAAGCTTTCTTT. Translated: CASSYATGVGEAFF.

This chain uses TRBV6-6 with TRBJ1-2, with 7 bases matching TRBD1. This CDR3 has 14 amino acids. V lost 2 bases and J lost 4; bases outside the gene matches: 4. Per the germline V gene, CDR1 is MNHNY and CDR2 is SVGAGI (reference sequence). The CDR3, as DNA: TGTGCCAGCAGTTACCTAGACAGGGTCTATGGCTACACCTTC. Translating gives CASSYLDRVYGYTF.

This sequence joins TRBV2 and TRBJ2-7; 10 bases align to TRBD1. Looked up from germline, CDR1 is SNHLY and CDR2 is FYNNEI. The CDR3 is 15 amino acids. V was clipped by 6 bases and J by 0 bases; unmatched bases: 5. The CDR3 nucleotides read TGTGCCAGCAGCGCGGACAGGGGGGCCTCCTACGAGCAGTACTTC. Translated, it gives CASSADRGASYEQYF.

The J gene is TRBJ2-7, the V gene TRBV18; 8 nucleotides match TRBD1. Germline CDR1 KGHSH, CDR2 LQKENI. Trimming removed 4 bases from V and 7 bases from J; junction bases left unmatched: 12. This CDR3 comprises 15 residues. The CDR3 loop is CASSQSQGRGREQYF. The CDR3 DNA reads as TGTGCCAGCTCACAATCTCAGGGCAGGGGGCGAGAGCAGTACTTC.